The 9 T cell receptor beta chains listed next were all sequenced from one sample in a study of CD8+ T cells in alopecia areata. As the sequencing template, cDNA was produced by extracting RNA and reverse transcribing it. Sequencing was performed with immunoSEQ multiplex PCR; in TCRdb, only in-frame clones are kept and a portion is missing. Here the sample spans over 100,000 clones, 49% being singletons. Here the sequenced sample was CD8+ T cells sorted from blood, taken at week 0. The receptors here all came from a human donor with alopecia areata.

This clone was observed a handful of times. The V and J genes are TRBV5-1 and TRBJ2-7; 9 nucleotides match TRBD1. The CDR3 sequence is 17 residues long. V lost 0 bases, J lost 1 base, and 8 bases stayed unmatched. Germline lookup yields CDR1 SGHRS and CDR2 YFSETQ. This CDR3 reads CASSLAQGDRESYEQYF. The CDR3 region has the DNA TGCGCCAGCAGCTTGGCCCAGGGGGACAGGGAGTCCTACGAGCAGTACTTC.

CDR3 DNA sequence: TGTGCCTGGAGTGTCGGGGCGGTGGCCGGGGAGCTGTTTTTT. Translating it yields CAWSVGAVAGELFF. The J gene is TRBJ2-2, the V gene TRBV30; D is tentatively TRBD1 or TRBD2 (5 bases each). Germline assignment: CDR1 GTSNPN and CDR2 SVGIG (reference sequence). The CDR3 sequence is 14 residues long. V was pared by 0 bases and J by 6 bases, with 11 bases between.

The genes are TRBV27 and TRBJ1-5; TRBD1 matches at 7 bases. Looked up from germline, CDR1 is MNHEY and CDR2 is SMNVEV (reference sequence). With 6 bases clipped from V and 0 bases from J, the junction kept 5 bases outside the gene matches. This CDR3 has 15 amino acids. This CDR3 reads CASSWDSNSNQPQHF. The CDR3 coding sequence is TGTGCCAGCAGCTGGGACAGCAATAGCAATCAGCCCCAGCATTTT.

The rearrangement joins TRBV5-6 to TRBJ1-2; no clear D gene. Trimming cost V 0 bases and J 2 bases, with 8 bases left between them. The CDR3 is made up of 14 amino acids. Germline CDR1 and CDR2: SGHDT and YYEEEE. The CDR3 coding sequence is TGTGCCAGCAGCTTGGGGCCGGAGAACTATGGCTACACCTTC. Residues: CASSLGPENYGYTF. The full variable domain, its missing parts supplied by reference TRBV5-6 and TRBJ1-2, is DAGVTQSPTHLIKTRGQQVTLRCSPKSGHDTVSWYQQALGQGPQFIFQYYEEEERQRGNFPDRFSGHQFPNYSSELNVNALLLGDSALYLCASSLGPENYGYTFGSGTRLTVV.

This clone has just a few counts. This chain joins TRBV5-4 and TRBJ2-2, with 11 bases matching TRBD2. V lost 4 bases and J lost 6; bases outside the gene matches: 5. The CDR3 consists of 15 residues. CDR1 is SGHNT and CDR2 is YYREEE in the germline V gene (reference sequence). The CDR3 DNA follows: TGTGCCAGCAGCCAAGATAGCGGGGGGGCCGGGGAGCTGTTTTTT. Protein product: CASSQDSGGAGELFF.

This clone turned up a few times. CDR3 DNA: TGTGCCAGCAGCATAGGACAGGGAAGAGATCAGCCCCAGCATTTT. Translation: CASSIGQGRDQPQHF. V and J are TRBV27 and TRBJ1-5, with TRBD1 matching over 8 bases. Germline V gene lookup returns CDR1 MNHEY and CDR2 SMNVEV (reference sequence). V was clipped by 6 bases and J by 5 bases; unmatched bases: 9. The CDR3 runs 15 residues.

The sample holds a few counts of this clone. The chain uses TRBV11-2 and TRBJ2-6, with no clear D. Germline V gives CDR1 SGHAT, CDR2 FQNNGV. The germline V and J ends were trimmed by 5 bases and 0 bases, with 5 bases remaining between them. There are 14 residues in the CDR3. CDR3 sequence reads: CASSPPSGANVLTF. CDR3 coding DNA: TGTGCCAGCAGCCCACCCTCTGGGGCCAACGTCCTGACTTTC.

V gene TRBV5-6 combines with J gene TRBJ2-2; D possibly corresponds to TRBD2 (7 bases). Germline CDR1 SGHDT, CDR2 YYEEEE. This CDR3 is 16 amino acids long. V was cut by 0 bases and J by 3 bases, with 12 bases left in between. The CDR3: CASSLVPGGDTGELFF. The CDR3 DNA follows: TGTGCCAGCAGCTTGGTGCCGGGGGGCGACACCGGGGAGCTGTTTTTT.

The rearrangement joins TRBV9 to TRBJ1-6; weak D call: TRBD1 (5 bases). Between the trimmed V and J ends, which lost 0 bases and 4 bases, there was a span of 5 bases. This CDR3 spans 14 amino acids. Germline CDR1 is SGDLS and CDR2 is YYNGEE. CDR3 DNA: TGTGCCAGCAGCGTAGCAGGGTATAATTCACCCCTCCACTTT. Residues: CASSVAGYNSPLHF.